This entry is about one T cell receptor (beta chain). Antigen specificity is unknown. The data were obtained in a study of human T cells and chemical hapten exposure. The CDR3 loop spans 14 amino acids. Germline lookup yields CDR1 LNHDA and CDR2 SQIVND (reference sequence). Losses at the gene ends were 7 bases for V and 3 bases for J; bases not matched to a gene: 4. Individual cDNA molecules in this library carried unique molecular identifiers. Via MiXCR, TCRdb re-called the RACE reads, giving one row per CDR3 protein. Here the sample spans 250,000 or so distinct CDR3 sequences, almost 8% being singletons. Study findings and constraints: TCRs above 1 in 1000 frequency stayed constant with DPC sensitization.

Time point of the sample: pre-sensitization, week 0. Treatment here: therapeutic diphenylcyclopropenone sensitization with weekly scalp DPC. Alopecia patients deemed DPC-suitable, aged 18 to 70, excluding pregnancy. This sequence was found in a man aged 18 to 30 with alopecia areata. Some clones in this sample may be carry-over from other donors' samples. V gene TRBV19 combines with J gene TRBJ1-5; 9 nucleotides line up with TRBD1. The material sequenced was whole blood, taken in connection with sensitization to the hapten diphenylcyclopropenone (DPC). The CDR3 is CASNTGGDNQPQHF. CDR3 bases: TGTGCCAGTAACACAGGGGGCGACAATCAGCCCCAGCATTTT.